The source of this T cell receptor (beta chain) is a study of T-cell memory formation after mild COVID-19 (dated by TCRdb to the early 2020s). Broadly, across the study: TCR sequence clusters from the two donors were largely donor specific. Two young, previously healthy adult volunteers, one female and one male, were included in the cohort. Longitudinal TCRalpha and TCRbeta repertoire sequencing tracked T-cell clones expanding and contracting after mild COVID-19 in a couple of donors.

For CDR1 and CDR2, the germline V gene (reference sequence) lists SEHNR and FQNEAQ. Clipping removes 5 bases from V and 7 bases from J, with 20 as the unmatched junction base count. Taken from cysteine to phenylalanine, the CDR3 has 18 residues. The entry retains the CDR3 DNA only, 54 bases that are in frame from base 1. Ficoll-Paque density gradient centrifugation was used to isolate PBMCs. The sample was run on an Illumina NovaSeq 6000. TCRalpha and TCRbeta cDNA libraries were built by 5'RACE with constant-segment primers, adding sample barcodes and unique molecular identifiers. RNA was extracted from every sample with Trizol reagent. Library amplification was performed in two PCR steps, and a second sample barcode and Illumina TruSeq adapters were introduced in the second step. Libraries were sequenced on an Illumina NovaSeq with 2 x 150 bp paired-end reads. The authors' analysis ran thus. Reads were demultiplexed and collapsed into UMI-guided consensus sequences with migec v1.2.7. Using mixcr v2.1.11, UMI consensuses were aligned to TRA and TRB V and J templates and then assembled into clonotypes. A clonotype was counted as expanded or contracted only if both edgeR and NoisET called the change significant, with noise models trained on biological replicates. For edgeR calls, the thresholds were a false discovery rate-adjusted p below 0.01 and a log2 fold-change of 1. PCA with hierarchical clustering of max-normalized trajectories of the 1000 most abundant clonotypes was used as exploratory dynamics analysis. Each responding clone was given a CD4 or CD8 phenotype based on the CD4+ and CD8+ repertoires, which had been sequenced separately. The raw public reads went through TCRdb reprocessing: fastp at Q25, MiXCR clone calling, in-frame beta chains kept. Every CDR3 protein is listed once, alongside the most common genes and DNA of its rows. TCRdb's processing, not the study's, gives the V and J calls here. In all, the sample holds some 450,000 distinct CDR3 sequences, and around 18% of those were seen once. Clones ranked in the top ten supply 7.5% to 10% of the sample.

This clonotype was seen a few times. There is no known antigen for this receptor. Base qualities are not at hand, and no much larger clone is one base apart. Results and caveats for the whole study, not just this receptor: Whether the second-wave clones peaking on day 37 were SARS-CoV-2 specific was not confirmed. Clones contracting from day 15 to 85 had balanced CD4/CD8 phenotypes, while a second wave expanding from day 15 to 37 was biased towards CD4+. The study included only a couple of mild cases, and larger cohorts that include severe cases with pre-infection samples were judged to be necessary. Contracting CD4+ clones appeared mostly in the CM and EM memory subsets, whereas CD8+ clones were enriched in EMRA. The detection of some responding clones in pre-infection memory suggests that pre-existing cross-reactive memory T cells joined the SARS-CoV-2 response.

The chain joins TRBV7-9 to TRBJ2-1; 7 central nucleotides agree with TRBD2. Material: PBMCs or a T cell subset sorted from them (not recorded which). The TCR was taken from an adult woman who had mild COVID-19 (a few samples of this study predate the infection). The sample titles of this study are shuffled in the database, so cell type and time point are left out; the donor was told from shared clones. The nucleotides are TGTGCCAGCAGCCCCGCTCGAAGCGGGGCGTTCATTATGAATGAGCAGTTCTTC. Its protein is CASSPARSGAFIMNEQFF.